Listed here are 19 T cell receptor beta chains from one sample, sequenced in a study of cytomegalovirus exposure and HLA in healthy donors. Vbeta (60) and Jbeta (13) primers were used in the PCR. Profiled with immunoSEQ multiplex PCR; TCRdb holds only in-frame clones, not every one. The clone table shows about 41,000 clones, with the ten largest holding around 6.2%. The source material was PBMCs. Receptors were obtained from a man aged 25 to 40 in good health and CMV-seronegative.

The V gene is TRBV14, the J gene TRBJ1-1; TRBD1 agrees at 8 bases. The CDR3 consists of 17 residues. The V and J ends lost 4 bases and 3 bases, in that order; junction bases with no gene match: 13. From germline, CDR1 is SGHDN and CDR2 FVKESK. The CDR3 is CASSPRQGFDLDTEAFF. The DNA for the CDR3 is TGTGCCAGCAGCCCCAGACAGGGGTTTGATTTAGACACTGAAGCTTTCTTT.

The chain recombines TRBV7-9 with TRBJ2-7, with D unresolved. CDR3 length: 11 residues. V lost 4 bases and J lost 6, with 7 bases in between. Germline V gene sequence: CDR1 SEHNR, CDR2 FQNEAQ (reference sequence). CDR3 amino acids: CASSYGSEQYF. CDR3 nucleotide sequence: TGTGCCAGCAGCTACGGTTCCGAGCAGTACTTC.

V is TRBV7-2 and J is TRBJ2-3; TRBD2 agrees at 9 bases. J lost 4 bases, V lost 5 bases, and 19 bases had no gene match. CDR3 length: 19 amino acids. The germline CDR1 and CDR2 sequences are SGHTA and FQGNSA. The DNA of the CDR3 is TGTGCCAGCAGCAGAAGGGATTCCCGCGGGAGGGCCGGGGCAGATACGCAGTATTTT. Translating gives CASSRRDSRGRAGADTQYF.

A word on this clone: A read error may account for a junction end that differs from germline. The identical CDR3 is also encoded by other nucleotide sequences in the sample. V gene TRBV7-9 combines with J gene TRBJ1-6; 9 bases fit TRBD1. Germline CDR1 is SEHNR and CDR2 is FQNEAQ (reference sequence). The CDR3 contains 19 residues. This chain's CDR3 is CASSVRTGVGGPGLSPLHF. The DNA of the CDR3 is TGTGCCAGCAGCGTCCGGACAGGGGTTGGGGGGCCTGGCTTATCACCCCTACACTTT.

V gene TRBV29-1 combines with J gene TRBJ2-7; the match to TRBD1 covers 11 bases. Germline loops: CDR1 SQVTM, CDR2 ANQGSEA. Losses at the gene ends were 6 bases for V and 0 bases for J; bases not matched to a gene: 4. CDR3 length: 14 amino acids. Here the CDR3 DNA reads TGCAGCGTCGCCGGGACAGGGGGCTCCTACGAGCAGTACTTC. This translates into CSVAGTGGSYEQYF.

This sequence joins TRBV10-2 and TRBJ2-7, with TRBD1 matching 9 bases. Germline CDR1 reads WSHSY; CDR2 reads SAAADI. The CDR3 is made up of 15 amino acids. Germline trimming cut 6 bases from V and 5 bases from J; bases unmatched to any gene: 11. The DNA of the CDR3 is TGCGCCAGCAGGTTGGAGACAGGGGGAACCCACGAGCAGTACTTC. This sequence encodes CASRLETGGTHEQYF.

The chain carries TRBV6-5 and TRBJ1-6; 9 bases line up with TRBD1. Germline V CDR1 and CDR2: MNHEY, SVGAGI. The V and J ends lost 7 bases and 8 bases, in that order; junction bases with no gene match: 3. The CDR3 extends over 13 amino acids. The CDR3, as DNA: TGTGCCAGCACGAGGGACAGGGATTCACCCCTCCACTTT. Protein: CASTRDRDSPLHF.

This chain uses TRBV7-2 with TRBJ1-4; TRBD1 is a possible D gene (6 bases). With 5 bases removed from V and 5 bases from J, the gap between germline ends came to 15 bases. Germline loops: CDR1 SGHTA, CDR2 FQGNSA. The CDR3 covers 15 residues. The CDR3 loop reads CASSTPQGRNEKLFF. In DNA, the CDR3 is TGTGCCAGCAGCACCCCACAGGGTCGGAATGAAAAACTGTTTTTT.

The chain uses TRBV7-2 and TRBJ1-3; 9 nucleotides agree with TRBD1. J lost 4 bases, V lost 5 bases, and 3 bases had no gene match. Germline lookup yields CDR1 SGHTA and CDR2 FQGNSA. The CDR3 has 14 amino acids. The chain's CDR3 is CASSLGQGGNTIYF. CDR3 nucleotide sequence: TGTGCCAGCAGCCTGGGACAGGGAGGAAACACCATATATTTT.

The chain recombines TRBV5-4 with TRBJ2-7; TRBD1 matches at 11 bases. Germline CDR1 and CDR2: SGHNT and YYREEE (reference sequence). The trim removed 0 bases at V and 6 bases at J, leaving 2 bases unmatched. This CDR3 comprises 14 residues. The CDR3 is CASSLAGQGGEQYF. The DNA for the CDR3 is TGTGCCAGCAGCTTGGCGGGACAGGGGGGCGAGCAGTACTTC.

This chain uses TRBV19 with TRBJ1-2, with 9 bases fitting TRBD1. The length of the CDR3 is 14 residues. Germline CDR1 LNHDA, CDR2 SQIVND (reference sequence). Losses at the gene ends were 6 bases for V and 4 bases for J; bases not matched to a gene: 6. CDR3 sequence: CASRWTGAGYGYTF. The CDR3 coding sequence is TGTGCCAGTAGGTGGACAGGGGCGGGCTATGGCTACACCTTC.

The CDR3 here is CASSSDRFDEQYF. The CDR3 DNA reads TGCGCCAGCAGCTCGGACAGATTCGACGAGCAGTACTTC. This chain joins TRBV4-3 and TRBJ2-7, with a possible D match to TRBD1 (6 bases). Between the trimmed V and J ends, which lost 5 bases and 5 bases, there was a span of 13 bases. CDR1 and CDR2 (germline): LGHNA, YSLEER. The CDR3 runs 13 residues.

Here the CDR3 reads CASSYVLTGDYGYTF. In nucleotides, the CDR3 is TGTGCCAGCAGTTACGTCCTGACAGGGGACTATGGCTACACCTTC. The chain carries TRBV6-5 and TRBJ1-2, with 8 bases fitting TRBD1. This CDR3 is 15 amino acids long. V trimming: 2 bases; J trimming: 3 bases; junction bases outside the gene matches: 5. In germline, CDR1 is MNHEY, CDR2 SVGAGI.

V and J are TRBV6-5 and TRBJ1-4, with TRBD1 matching 7 bases. V lost 5 bases and J lost 6; bases outside the gene matches: 3. Germline V gene sequence: CDR1 MNHEY, CDR2 SVGAGI. The CDR3 contains 13 residues. In DNA form, the CDR3 reads TGTGCCAGCAGTCATCAGGGGGATGAAAAACTGTTTTTT. Its translation is CASSHQGDEKLFF.

The chain joins TRBV2 to TRBJ2-7, with a possible D match to TRBD2 (6 bases). CDR1 is SNHLY and CDR2 is FYNNEI in the germline V gene. V lost 6 bases to trimming and J lost 2 bases, with 11 bases between them. The CDR3 has 13 residues. The CDR3 sequence: CASRTGVAYEQYF. For the CDR3, the DNA is TGTGCCAGCAGAACGGGAGTCGCCTACGAGCAGTACTTC.

The rearrangement uses TRBV6-5 and TRBJ2-2; 12 nucleotides match TRBD2. Per germline, CDR1 MNHEY and CDR2 SVGAGI. Trimming removed 4 bases from V and 4 bases from J; junction bases left unmatched: 4. The CDR3 contains 16 residues. The CDR3 loop reads CASSSTSGGPTGELFF. The CDR3 coding sequence is TGTGCCAGCAGTTCCACTAGCGGGGGGCCCACCGGGGAGCTGTTTTTT.

This chain connects TRBV7-9 to TRBJ2-7, with D possibly being TRBD2 (5 bases). The CDR3 extends over 12 amino acids. Germline V gene sequence: CDR1 SEHNR, CDR2 FQNEAQ (reference sequence). V lost 5 bases to trimming and J lost 3 bases, with 8 bases between them. CDR3 in amino acids: CASSRTGYEQYF. CDR3 bases: TGTGCCAGCAGCCGGACTGGCTACGAGCAGTACTTC.

The J gene is TRBJ2-5, the V gene TRBV15; 12 bases map to TRBD2. Germline CDR1 LNHNV, CDR2 YYDKDF (reference sequence). V shed 4 bases and J 5 bases; nucleotides not matched to a gene: 8. The CDR3 totals 16 residues. This CDR3 reads CATSNLAGGVGETQYF. In nucleotides, the CDR3 is TGTGCCACCAGCAATCTAGCGGGGGGGGTCGGGGAGACCCAGTACTTC.

The chain employs TRBV27 and TRBJ1-5; D is possibly TRBD1 (5 bases). CDR1 and CDR2 (germline): MNHEY, SMNVEV (reference sequence). This CDR3 region has 14 residues. V was shortened by 10 bases and J by 7 bases, with 20 bases between the two germline ends. CDR3 nucleotides: TGTGCCACCCGGGTGAGCGGGGGGGTCCAGCCCCAGCATTTT. Translating it yields CATRVSGGVQPQHF.